This TCR beta chain appears in the sequencing data of a study of blood T cell repertoires in COVID-19. Per the germline V gene, CDR1 is LNHNV and CDR2 is YYDKDF (reference sequence). CDR3 length: 16 amino acids. The V end was cut by 0 bases, the J end by 2 bases, with 12 bases between. In the original analysis: It was from reference gene primer amplification that nucleated cell counts were estimated. Some clones are missing from TCRdb's copy, which holds only in-frame ones; the method was immunoSEQ multiplex PCR. That table furnishes V, J and clone size, whereas the DNA furnished D and trimming. The sample consists of around 200,000 clones, 84% of them appearing once.

This chain connects TRBV15 to TRBJ2-3; the D is unclear. The sample taken for sequencing was peripheral blood. The receptor comes from a woman aged 80 or over with active or convalescent COVID-19. The CDR3: CATSRDLGQYTDTQYF. The DNA of the CDR3 is TGTGCCACCAGCAGAGATCTGGGCCAGTACACAGATACGCAGTATTTT.